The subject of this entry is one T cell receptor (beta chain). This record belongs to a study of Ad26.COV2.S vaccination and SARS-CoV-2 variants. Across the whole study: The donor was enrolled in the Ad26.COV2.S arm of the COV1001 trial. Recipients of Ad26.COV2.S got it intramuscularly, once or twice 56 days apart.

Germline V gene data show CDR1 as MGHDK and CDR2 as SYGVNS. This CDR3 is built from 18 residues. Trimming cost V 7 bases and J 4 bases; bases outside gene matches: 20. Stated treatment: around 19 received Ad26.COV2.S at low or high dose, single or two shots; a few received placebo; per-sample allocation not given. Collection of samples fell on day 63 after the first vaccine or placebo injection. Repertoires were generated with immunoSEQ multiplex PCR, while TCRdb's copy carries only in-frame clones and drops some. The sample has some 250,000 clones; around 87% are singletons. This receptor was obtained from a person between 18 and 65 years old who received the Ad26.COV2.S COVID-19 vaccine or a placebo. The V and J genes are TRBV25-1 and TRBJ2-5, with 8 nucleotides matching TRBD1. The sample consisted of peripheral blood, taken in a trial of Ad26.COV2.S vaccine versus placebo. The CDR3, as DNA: TGTGCCAGCACCAAGGGCCCCGGACAGGGAAGGACAGGAGAGACCCAGTACTTC. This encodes CASTKGPGQGRTGETQYF.